These 30 T cell receptor beta chains were sequenced from one sample in a study of patients and donors after allogeneic stem cell transplantation. One entry per CDR3 protein, called by TCRdb with MiXCR from the RT-PCR reads. The sample includes under 95,000 distinct CDR3 sequences, just under 5% seen only once; the top ten take around 2.6%. Sample: blood, either unsorted or a sorted T cell fraction (not recorded which). The origin of the receptors is a human donor who was either an allogeneic HSCT recipient or a stem cell or donor lymphocyte infusion donor (not recorded which). It is not recorded whose cells these are; they may come from a transplant donor.

This clonotype was found many times. V usage is TRBV5-1 and J usage is TRBJ2-2; D is perhaps TRBD1 (5 bases). CDR3 length: 14 residues. Germline CDR1 and CDR2: SGHRS and YFSETQ. The V end lost 0 bases, the J end lost 3 bases, and 6 bases lay between the germline ends. CDR3 region: CASSLEGYTGELFF. Here the CDR3 DNA reads TGCGCCAGCAGCTTGGAGGGGTACACCGGGGAGCTGTTTTTT.

This clonotype was counted only a few times. The rearrangement links TRBV20-1 to TRBJ2-7, with D perhaps matching TRBD1 or TRBD2 (7 bases each). The CDR3 runs 14 residues. V was cut by 5 bases and J by 2 bases, with 16 bases left in between. Germline CDR1 is DFQATT and CDR2 is SNEGSKA (reference sequence). The CDR3 loop reads CSAGQGGGTYEQYF. The CDR3 bases are TGCAGTGCTGGTCAGGGGGGGGGAACCTACGAGCAGTACTTC.

The J gene is TRBJ2-7, the V gene TRBV19; 9 nucleotides line up with TRBD1. The V gene end was trimmed by 6 bases and the J gene end by 2 bases; junction bases not matched to a gene: 8. The CDR3 length is 15 residues. Germline values: CDR1 LNHDA, CDR2 SQIVND (reference sequence). CDR3: CASSSGTGRAYEQYF. The CDR3 region has the DNA TGTGCCAGTAGCTCCGGGACAGGGCGAGCCTACGAGCAGTACTTC. The full variable domain, completed using reference TRBV19 and TRBJ2-7, is DGGITQSPKYLFRKEGQNVTLSCEQNLNHDAMYWYRQDPGQGLRLIYYSQIVNDFQKGDIAEGYSVSREKKESFPLTVTSAQKNPTAFYLCASSSGTGRAYEQYFGPGTRLTVT.

This clonotype was recorded many times. V and J are TRBV6-1 and TRBJ1-2, with D perhaps TRBD1 (5 bases). The CDR3 sequence is 14 residues long. Germline V lookup: CDR1 MNHNS, CDR2 SASEGT. Trimming removed 6 bases from V and 0 bases from J, with 11 bases in between. CDR3 bases: TGTGCCAGCAGGGGGACGGATTCTAACTATGGCTACACCTTC. Its translation is CASRGTDSNYGYTF.

This clonotype was recorded at least ten times. The chain recombines TRBV20-1 with TRBJ1-1, with a weak D call TRBD1 (6 bases). CDR3 length: 12 amino acids. With 3 bases removed from V and 6 bases from J, the gap between germline ends came to 11 bases. Germline V gene sequence: CDR1 DFQATT, CDR2 SNEGSKA (reference sequence). CDR3 DNA sequence: TGCAGTGCTAGGCCGGGACACGCTGAAGCTTTCTTT. Protein: CSARPGHAEAFF.

This clonotype was recorded many times. CDR3 DNA: TGTGCCAGCAGTCAACAGGGGATAAATACGCAGTATTTT. Its translation is CASSQQGINTQYF. The rearrangement links TRBV27 to TRBJ2-3; TRBD1 aligns across 7 bases. Germline V gives CDR1 MNHEY, CDR2 SMNVEV (reference sequence). The CDR3 is made up of 13 amino acids. V shed 5 bases, J shed 7 bases, and the junction held 6 bases outside the gene matches.

In its sample, this clonotype was seen many times. CDR3 DNA sequence: TGCAGCGTTGAAGATAGGGGGACAGGCTATGGCTACACCTTC. Translation: CSVEDRGTGYGYTF. V usage is TRBV29-1 and J usage is TRBJ1-2; 8 bases map to TRBD1. After removal of 0 bases from V and 4 bases from J, the junction contained 4 bases not matched to a gene. CDR1 is SQVTM and CDR2 is ANQGSEA in the germline V gene. The length of the CDR3 is 14 residues.

Ten or more counts support this clonotype. The rearrangement joins TRBV11-1 to TRBJ2-4; the D gene is possibly TRBD2 (6 bases). CDR3 length: 18 amino acids. Per the germline V gene, CDR1 is SGHAT and CDR2 is FQDESV (reference sequence). The germline V and J ends were trimmed by 4 bases and 0 bases, with 19 bases remaining between them. CDR3 in amino acids: CASSSYPTEGLAKNIQYF. The DNA for the CDR3 is TGTGCCAGCAGCTCGTACCCGACGGAGGGCCTAGCCAAAAACATTCAGTACTTC.

This clonotype was picked up many times. The genes are TRBV9 and TRBJ1-2; D is uncertain. Germline V gene data show CDR1 as SGDLS and CDR2 as YYNGEE. With 0 bases removed from V and 8 bases from J, the gap between germline ends came to 11 bases. CDR3 size: 13 residues. The CDR3 sequence is CASSVVPDGGYTF. The CDR3 region has the DNA TGTGCCAGCAGCGTAGTTCCAGACGGGGGCTACACCTTC. Using reference TRBV9 and TRBJ1-2 for the parts outside the CDR3, the full variable domain is DSGVTQTPKHLITATGQRVTLRCSPRSGDLSVYWYQQSLDQGLQFLIQYYNGEERAKGNILERFSAQQFPDLHSELNLSSLELGDSALYFCASSVVPDGGYTFGSGTRLTVV.

In this sample, this clonotype turned up a few times. The V and J genes are TRBV12-3 or TRBV12-4 and TRBJ2-1; 8 nucleotides line up with TRBD2. Germline trimming cut 6 bases from V and 6 bases from J; bases unmatched to any gene: 7. This CDR3 is 14 amino acids long. CDR3 in amino acids: CASSPGLGGNEQFF. The CDR3 nucleotides are TGTGCCAGCAGCCCGGGACTAGGCGGCAATGAGCAGTTCTTC.

CDR3 DNA sequence: TGCAGTGCTAGAGCTCAGGGTATCTCTAAAGCTTTCTTT. Protein: CSARAQGISKAFF. This chain uses TRBV20-1 with TRBJ1-1; D may be TRBD1 (5 bases). Looked up from germline, CDR1 is DFQATT and CDR2 is SNEGSKA (reference sequence). V lost 1 base to trimming and J lost 9 bases, with 15 bases between them. This CDR3 has 13 residues.

This clonotype was observed many times. The rearrangement uses TRBV27 and TRBJ2-7; tentative D call: TRBD2 (5 bases). Germline-derived CDR1 and CDR2 are MNHEY and SMNVEV (reference sequence). This CDR3 has 15 residues. Trimming removed 0 bases from V and 3 bases from J, with 12 bases in between. The CDR3 sequence is CASSLSQSGIYEQYF. Here the CDR3 DNA reads TGTGCCAGCAGTTTATCCCAGAGCGGTATCTACGAGCAGTACTTC.

This clonotype was picked up many times. This chain uses TRBV28 with TRBJ2-7; D tentatively reads TRBD1 or TRBD2 (6 bases each). Trimming removed 8 bases from V and 1 base from J, with 15 bases in between. The CDR3 runs to 14 residues. In germline, CDR1 is MDHEN, CDR2 SYDVKM. The DNA for the CDR3 is TGTGCCAGCGGGCCGGGGGCGACATCCTACGAGCAGTACTTC. Translating it yields CASGPGATSYEQYF.

The V call is TRBV6-5, the J call TRBJ1-2; 7 positions match TRBD1. Germline V gene data show CDR1 as MNHEY and CDR2 as SVGAGI. CDR3 size: 15 residues. Trimming at V came to 2 bases and at J to 2 bases, leaving 5 bases not matched to a gene. The CDR3 nucleotides are TGTGCCAGCAGTTACGGTTCGGACAGGAACTATGGCTACACCTTC. Translated: CASSYGSDRNYGYTF.

The rearrangement links TRBV4-1 to TRBJ1-1, with 10 bases that match TRBD1. This CDR3 comprises 15 residues. Germline values: CDR1 MGHRA, CDR2 YSYEKL. The J segment lost 4 bases and the V segment lost 4 bases, leaving 6 bases of the junction unmatched. The CDR3 DNA reads TGCGCCAGCAGCCGGGATGGACAGGGGGGCACTGAAGCTTTCTTT. Protein sequence: CASSRDGQGGTEAFF.

This clonotype was recorded a few times. The chain carries TRBV2 and TRBJ1-5, with D unclear. Germline CDR1 and CDR2: SNHLY and FYNNEI. This CDR3 is built from 14 residues. V lost 1 base and J lost 4, with 8 bases in between. CDR3 in DNA: TGTGCCAGCAGTGAAGGGACCAAGAATCAGCCCCAGCATTTT. Protein: CASSEGTKNQPQHF.

This clonotype came up many times. V gene TRBV20-1 combines with J gene TRBJ1-2; D is undetermined. Trimming took 4 bases from V and 5 from J, leaving 17 bases between them. Germline CDR1 reads DFQATT; CDR2 reads SNEGSKA (reference sequence). The CDR3 is 14 residues long. The CDR3 DNA sequence: TGCAGTGCTAAAGTCCTCGGGAGGGAGTATGGCTACACCTTC. Its protein is CSAKVLGREYGYTF.

This clonotype was picked up many times. The chain links TRBV4-1 to TRBJ1-1; no firm D call. Germline V lookup: CDR1 MGHRA, CDR2 YSYEKL. V was trimmed by 1 base and J by 3 bases, leaving 15 bases between them. The CDR3 totals 16 residues. This chain's CDR3 is CASSQVKRVRDTEAFF. The DNA for the CDR3 is TGCGCCAGCAGCCAAGTCAAAAGGGTTCGAGACACTGAAGCTTTCTTT.

In this sample, this clonotype turned up many times. This chain links TRBV5-4 with TRBJ2-7; TRBD2 might be the D (6 bases). The CDR3 sequence is 13 residues long. CDR1 and CDR2 from the germline V gene are SGHNT and YYREEE (reference sequence). Trimming stripped 5 bases from V and 4 bases from J, with 13 bases between. CDR3 DNA sequence: TGTGCCAGCAGTCGGGGGACCGAATACGAGCAGTACTTC. This gives the protein CASSRGTEYEQYF.

This clonotype was seen many times. The gene calls are TRBV18 and TRBJ2-3; 12 bases match TRBD2. Germline V gene data show CDR1 as KGHSH and CDR2 as LQKENI. J lost 5 bases, V lost 0 bases, and 6 bases had no gene match. The CDR3 runs 17 residues. CDR3 loop: CASSPPRLAGDQDTQYF. CDR3 nucleotides: TGTGCCAGCTCACCACCCCGACTAGCGGGAGATCAAGATACGCAGTATTTT.

This chain uses TRBV5-1 with TRBJ2-7, with D perhaps matching TRBD1 or TRBD2 (5 bases each). This CDR3 is built from 13 residues. V was clipped by 4 bases and J by 6 bases, with 14 bases between them. Germline values: CDR1 SGHRS, CDR2 YFSETQ. DNA for the CDR3: TGCGCCAGCAGCACAGGCAGGGAGCGCGAGCAGTACTTC. Encoded protein: CASSTGREREQYF.

The table lists this clonotype with many counts. This rearrangement joins TRBV28 to TRBJ2-7, with 7 bases fitting TRBD2. Germline CDR1 and CDR2: MDHEN and SYDVKM. The V gene end was trimmed by 2 bases and the J gene end by 5 bases; junction bases not matched to a gene: 3. The CDR3 has 13 amino acids. CDR3 nucleotides: TGTGCCAGCAGTTTAGCGGGAGACAACGAGCAGTACTTC. This gives the protein CASSLAGDNEQYF.

At least ten counts were recorded for this clonotype. V is TRBV29-1 and J is TRBJ2-3, with 8 bases lining up with TRBD2. CDR1 SQVTM and CDR2 ANQGSEA come from the germline V gene. J lost 3 bases, V lost 7 bases, and 9 bases had no gene match. The CDR3 totals 14 residues. As DNA, the CDR3 is TGCAGCGGTGCCCCCGGCGGGAGGACAGATACGCAGTATTTT. As protein: CSGAPGGRTDTQYF.

The rearrangement joins TRBV5-6 to TRBJ1-2, with D maybe TRBD1 (5 bases). Per the germline V gene, CDR1 is SGHDT and CDR2 is YYEEEE. V shed 4 bases and J shed 3 bases, with 13 bases lying between them. The CDR3 is made up of 14 amino acids. DNA for the CDR3: TGTGCCAGCAGCGGCATAGCGGGGGACTATGGCTACACCTTC. Protein: CASSGIAGDYGYTF. Based on the CDR3 plus reference TRBV5-6 and TRBJ1-2, the full variable domain is DAGVTQSPTHLIKTRGQQVTLRCSPKSGHDTVSWYQQALGQGPQFIFQYYEEEERQRGNFPDRFSGHQFPNYSSELNVNALLLGDSALYLCASSGIAGDYGYTFGSGTRLTVV.

This clonotype was seen many times. V and J are TRBV5-1 and TRBJ1-1; D not resolved. The CDR3 covers 15 residues. Germline CDR1 reads SGHRS; CDR2 reads YFSETQ. The V end lost 6 bases, the J end lost 1 base, and 16 bases lay between the germline ends. As DNA, the CDR3 is TGCGCCAGCACCCGTGACGGGCAACCGAACACTGAAGCTTTCTTT. Translation: CASTRDGQPNTEAFF.

V and J are TRBV11-1 and TRBJ2-3, with D unclear. In germline, CDR1 is SGHAT, CDR2 FQDESV (reference sequence). Between the trimmed V and J ends, which lost 5 bases and 3 bases, there was a span of 15 bases. The CDR3 spans 15 residues. CDR3 in amino acids: CASSAARAGTDTQYF. In DNA, the CDR3 is TGTGCCAGCAGCGCTGCCCGGGCCGGAACAGATACGCAGTATTTT.

At least ten counts were recorded for this clonotype. The chain has TRBV30 and TRBJ2-2; 7 bases match TRBD1. CDR1 GTSNPN and CDR2 SVGIG come from the germline V gene (reference sequence). V gave up 3 bases and J gave up 4 bases; unmatched junction bases: 8. This CDR3 has 15 amino acids. CDR3 in DNA: TGTGCCTGGAGAGAAAGGGGGCAGAGCACCGGGGAGCTGTTTTTT. The encoded protein is CAWRERGQSTGELFF.

The V gene is TRBV5-1, the J gene TRBJ2-2, with D perhaps matching TRBD1 (5 bases). Germline V lookup: CDR1 SGHRS, CDR2 YFSETQ. CDR3 length equals 14 residues. V was clipped by 4 bases and J by 4 bases, with 11 bases between them. In nucleotides, the CDR3 is TGCGCCAGCAGCCCGCAGGGTACCACCGGGGAGCTGTTTTTT. Translation gives CASSPQGTTGELFF.

This clonotype has a count of ten or more. The J gene is TRBJ2-3, the V gene TRBV30; D is undetermined. The CDR3 contains 13 residues. Germline lookup yields CDR1 GTSNPN and CDR2 SVGIG (reference sequence). V was cut by 4 bases and J by 3 bases, with 11 bases left in between. CDR3 DNA: TGTGCCTGGAACGACGGTGGGACAGATACGCAGTATTTT. Translated: CAWNDGGTDTQYF.

By proportion, this clonotype is medium-sized. This chain links TRBV5-1 with TRBJ1-3; D is ambiguous. V was trimmed by 3 bases and J by 4 bases, leaving 11 bases between them. Germline values: CDR1 SGHRS, CDR2 YFSETQ. The CDR3 runs 14 residues. CDR3 in DNA: TGCGCCAGCAGCTCGGCCACAGACGGAAACACCATATATTTT. It codes for CASSSATDGNTIYF.